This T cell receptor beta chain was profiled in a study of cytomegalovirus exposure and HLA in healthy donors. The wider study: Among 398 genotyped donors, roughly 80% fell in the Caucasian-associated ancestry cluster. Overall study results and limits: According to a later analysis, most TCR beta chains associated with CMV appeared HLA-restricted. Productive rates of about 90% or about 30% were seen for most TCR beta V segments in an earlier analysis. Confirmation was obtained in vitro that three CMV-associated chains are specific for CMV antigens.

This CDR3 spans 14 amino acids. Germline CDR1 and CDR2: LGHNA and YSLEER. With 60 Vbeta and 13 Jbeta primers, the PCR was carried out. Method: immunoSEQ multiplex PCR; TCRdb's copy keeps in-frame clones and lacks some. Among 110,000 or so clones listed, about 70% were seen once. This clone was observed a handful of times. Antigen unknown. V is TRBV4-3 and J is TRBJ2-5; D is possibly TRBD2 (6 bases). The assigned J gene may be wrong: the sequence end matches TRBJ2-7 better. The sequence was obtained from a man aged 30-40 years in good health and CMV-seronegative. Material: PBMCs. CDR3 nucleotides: TGCGCCAGCAGCCAGGGTGGGACTTCTCGCGAGCAGTACTTC. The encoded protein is CASSQGGTSREQYF.